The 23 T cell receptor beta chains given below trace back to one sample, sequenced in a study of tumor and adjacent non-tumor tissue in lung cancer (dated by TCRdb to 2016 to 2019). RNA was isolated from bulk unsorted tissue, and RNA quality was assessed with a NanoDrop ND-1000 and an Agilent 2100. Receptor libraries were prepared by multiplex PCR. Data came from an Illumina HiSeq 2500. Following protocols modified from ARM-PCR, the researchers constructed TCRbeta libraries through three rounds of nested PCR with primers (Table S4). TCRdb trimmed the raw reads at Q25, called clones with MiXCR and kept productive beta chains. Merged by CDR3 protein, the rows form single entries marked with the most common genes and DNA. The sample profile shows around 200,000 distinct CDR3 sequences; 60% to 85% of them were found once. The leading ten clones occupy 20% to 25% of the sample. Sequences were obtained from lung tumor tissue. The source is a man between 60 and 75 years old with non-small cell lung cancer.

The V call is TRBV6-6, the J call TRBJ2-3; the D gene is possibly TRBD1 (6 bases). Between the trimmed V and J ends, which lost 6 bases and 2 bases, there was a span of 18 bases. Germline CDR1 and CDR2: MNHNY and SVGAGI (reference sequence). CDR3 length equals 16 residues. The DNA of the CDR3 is TGTGCCAGCAGCCGAACGGGACATACAATCACAGATACGCAGTATTTT. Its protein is CASSRTGHTITDTQYF.

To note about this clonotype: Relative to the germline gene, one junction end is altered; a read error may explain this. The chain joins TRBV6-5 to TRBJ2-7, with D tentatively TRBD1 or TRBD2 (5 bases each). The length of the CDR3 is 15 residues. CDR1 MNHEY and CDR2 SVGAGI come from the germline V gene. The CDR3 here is CASGNRGATHYEQYF. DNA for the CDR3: TGTGCCAGCGGCAATAGGGGAGCCACTCACTACGAGCAATACTTC.

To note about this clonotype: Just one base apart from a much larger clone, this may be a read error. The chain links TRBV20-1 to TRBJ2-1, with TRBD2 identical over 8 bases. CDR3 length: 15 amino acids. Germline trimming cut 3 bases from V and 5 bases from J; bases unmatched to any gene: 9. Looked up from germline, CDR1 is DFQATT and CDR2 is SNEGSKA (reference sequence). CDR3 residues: CSASVGTRSDNEQFF. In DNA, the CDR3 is TGCAGTGCTAGCGTCGGGACTAGGTCTGACAATGAGCAGTTCTTC.

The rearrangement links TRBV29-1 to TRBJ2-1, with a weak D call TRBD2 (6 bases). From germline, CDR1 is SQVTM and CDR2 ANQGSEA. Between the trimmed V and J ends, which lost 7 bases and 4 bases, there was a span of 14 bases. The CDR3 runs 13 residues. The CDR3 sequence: CSGSGDLYNEQFF. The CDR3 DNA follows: TGCAGCGGTTCCGGGGACTTATACAATGAGCAGTTCTTC.

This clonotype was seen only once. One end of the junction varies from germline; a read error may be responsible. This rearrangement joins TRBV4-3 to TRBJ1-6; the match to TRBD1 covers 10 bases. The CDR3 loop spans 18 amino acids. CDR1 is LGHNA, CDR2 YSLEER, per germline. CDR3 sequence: CASNQDPQAGQGNSPLHF. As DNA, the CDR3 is TGCGCCAGCAACCAAGACCCCCAAGCGGGACAGGGGAATTCACCCCTCCACTTT.

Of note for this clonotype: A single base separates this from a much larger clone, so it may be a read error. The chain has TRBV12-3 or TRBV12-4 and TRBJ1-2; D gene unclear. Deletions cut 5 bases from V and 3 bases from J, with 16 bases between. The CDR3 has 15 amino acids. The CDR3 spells CASSEWRAMYYGYTF. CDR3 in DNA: TGTGCCAGCAGTGAGTGGAGGGCGATGTACTATGGCTACACCTTC.

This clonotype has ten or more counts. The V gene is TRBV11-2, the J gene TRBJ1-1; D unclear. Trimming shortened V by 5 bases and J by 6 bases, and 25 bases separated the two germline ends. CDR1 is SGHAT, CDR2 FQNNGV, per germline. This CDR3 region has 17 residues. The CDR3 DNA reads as TGTGCCAGCAGCCTAGCCGGAGTGGAGGGCCCCCTCTCTGAAGCTTTCTTT. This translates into CASSLAGVEGPLSEAFF.

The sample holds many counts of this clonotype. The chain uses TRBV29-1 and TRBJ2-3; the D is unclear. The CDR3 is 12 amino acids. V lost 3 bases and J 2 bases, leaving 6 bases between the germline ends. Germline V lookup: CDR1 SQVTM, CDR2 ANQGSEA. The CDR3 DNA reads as TGCAGCGTTGAGGGCTCCACAGATACGCAGTATTTT. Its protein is CSVEGSTDTQYF.

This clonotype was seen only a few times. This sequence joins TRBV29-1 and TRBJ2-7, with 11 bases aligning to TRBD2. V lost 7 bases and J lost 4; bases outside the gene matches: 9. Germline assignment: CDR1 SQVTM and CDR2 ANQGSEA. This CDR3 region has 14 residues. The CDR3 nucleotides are TGCAGCGCCATGGGACTAGCGGATTTTTACGAGCAGTACTTC. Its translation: CSAMGLADFYEQYF.

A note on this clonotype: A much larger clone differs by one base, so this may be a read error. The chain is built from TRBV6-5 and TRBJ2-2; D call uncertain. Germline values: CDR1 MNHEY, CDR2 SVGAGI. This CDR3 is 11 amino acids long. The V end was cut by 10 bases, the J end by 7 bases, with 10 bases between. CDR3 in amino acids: CAISLYGELFF. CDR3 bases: TGTGCCATCAGCCTGTACGGGGAGCTGTTTTTT.

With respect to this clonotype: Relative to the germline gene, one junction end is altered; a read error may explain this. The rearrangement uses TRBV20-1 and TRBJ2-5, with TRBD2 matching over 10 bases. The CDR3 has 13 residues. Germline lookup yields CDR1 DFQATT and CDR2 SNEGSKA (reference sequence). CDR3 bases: TGCAGTACTGCCCTAGCGGGGGAAGAGACCCAGGACTTC. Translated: CSTALAGEETQDF.

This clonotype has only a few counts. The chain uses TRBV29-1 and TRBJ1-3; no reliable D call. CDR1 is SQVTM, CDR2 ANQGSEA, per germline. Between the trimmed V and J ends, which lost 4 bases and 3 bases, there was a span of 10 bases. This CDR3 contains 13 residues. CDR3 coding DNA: TGCAGCGTTGCCGTCATCGGTGGAAACACCATATATTTT. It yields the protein CSVAVIGGNTIYF.

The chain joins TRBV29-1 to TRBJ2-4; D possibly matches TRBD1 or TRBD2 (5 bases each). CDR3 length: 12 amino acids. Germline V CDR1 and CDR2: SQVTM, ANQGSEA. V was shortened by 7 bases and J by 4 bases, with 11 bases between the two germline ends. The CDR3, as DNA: TGCAGCGGTCGGGACCAGAAAAACATTCAGTACTTC. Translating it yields CSGRDQKNIQYF.

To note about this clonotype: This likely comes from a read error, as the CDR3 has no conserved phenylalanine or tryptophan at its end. The CDR3 DNA reads as TGTGCCAGCAGCCACAGAGTGTCAGGTTCACCCCTCCACTAT. Amino acids: CASSHRVSGSPLHY. The chain uses TRBV5-4 and TRBJ1-6; D remains ambiguous. The germline CDR1 and CDR2 sequences are SGHNT and YYREEE (reference sequence). With 4 bases removed from V and 9 bases from J, the gap between germline ends came to 14 bases. The CDR3 runs to 14 residues.

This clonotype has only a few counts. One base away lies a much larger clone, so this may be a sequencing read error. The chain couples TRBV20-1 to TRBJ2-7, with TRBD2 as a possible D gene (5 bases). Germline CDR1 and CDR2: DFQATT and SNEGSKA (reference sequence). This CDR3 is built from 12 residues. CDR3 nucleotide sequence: TGCATTGCTAGCTCGGACGACTACGAGCAGTACTTC. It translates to CIASSDDYEQYF.

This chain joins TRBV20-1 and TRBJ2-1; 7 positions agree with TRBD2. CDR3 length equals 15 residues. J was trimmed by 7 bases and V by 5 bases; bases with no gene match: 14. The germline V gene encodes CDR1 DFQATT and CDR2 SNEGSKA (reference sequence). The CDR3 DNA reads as TGCAGTGCTGTCTCAGCGGGATGGCCGTGGAATGAGCAGTTCTTC. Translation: CSAVSAGWPWNEQFF.

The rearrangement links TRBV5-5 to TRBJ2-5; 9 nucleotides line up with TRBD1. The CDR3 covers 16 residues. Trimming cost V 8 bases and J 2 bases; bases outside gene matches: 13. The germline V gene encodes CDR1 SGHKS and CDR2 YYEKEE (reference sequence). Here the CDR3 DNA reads TGTGCCAGTAGGCCCCTGGGACAGGGTGGGCAAGAGACCCAGTACTTC. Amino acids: CASRPLGQGGQETQYF.

The CDR3 sequence is CASSTWTRSYEQYF. CDR3 sequence (DNA): TGTGCCAGCAGCACCTGGACAAGGTCATATGAACAGTACTTC. The gene calls are TRBV11-1 and TRBJ2-7; D may be TRBD1 (5 bases). This CDR3 has 14 amino acids. Per germline, CDR1 SGHAT and CDR2 FQDESV (reference sequence). With 5 bases removed from V and 10 bases from J, the gap between germline ends came to 21 bases. Supplemented by reference TRBV11-1 and TRBJ2-7, the full variable domain reads EAEVAQSPRYKITEKSQAVAFWCDPISGHATLYWYRQILGQGPELLVQFQDESVVDDSQLPKDRFSAERLKGVDSTLKIQPAELGDSAMYLCASSTWTRSYEQYFGPGTRLTVT.

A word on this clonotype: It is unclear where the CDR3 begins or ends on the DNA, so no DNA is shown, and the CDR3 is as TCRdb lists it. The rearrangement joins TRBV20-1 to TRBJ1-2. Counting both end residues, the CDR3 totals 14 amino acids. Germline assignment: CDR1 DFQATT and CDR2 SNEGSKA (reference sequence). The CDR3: CSASSGSKGYGCTF.

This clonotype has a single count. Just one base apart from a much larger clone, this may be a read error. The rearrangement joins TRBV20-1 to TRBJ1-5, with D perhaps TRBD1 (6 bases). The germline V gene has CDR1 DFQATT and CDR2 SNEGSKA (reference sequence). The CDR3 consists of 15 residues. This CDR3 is CSARTGAEGLQPHHF. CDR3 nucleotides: TGCAGTGCTAGAACGGGGGCGGAGGGGCTACAGCCCCACCATTTT.

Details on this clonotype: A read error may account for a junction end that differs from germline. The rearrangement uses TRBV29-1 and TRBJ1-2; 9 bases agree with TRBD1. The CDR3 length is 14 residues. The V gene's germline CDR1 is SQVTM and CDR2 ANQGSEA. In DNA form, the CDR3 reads TGCAGCGTCACTACAGGGGGCAGCTACTATGGCAACACCTTC. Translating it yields CSVTTGGSYYGNTF.

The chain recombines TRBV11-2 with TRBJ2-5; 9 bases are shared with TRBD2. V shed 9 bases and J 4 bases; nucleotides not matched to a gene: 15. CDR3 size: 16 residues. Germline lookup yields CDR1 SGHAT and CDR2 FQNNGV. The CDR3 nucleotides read TGTGCCAGTAGCACAGAGGGGAGCGGGGGGCGAGAGACCCAGTACTTC. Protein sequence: CASSTEGSGGRETQYF.

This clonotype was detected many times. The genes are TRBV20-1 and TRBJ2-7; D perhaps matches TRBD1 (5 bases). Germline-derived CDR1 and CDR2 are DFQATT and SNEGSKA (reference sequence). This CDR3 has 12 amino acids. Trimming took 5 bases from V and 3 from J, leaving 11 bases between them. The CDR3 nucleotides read TGCAGTGCTGGGGCGCAGGGCTACGAGCAGTACTTC. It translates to CSAGAQGYEQYF.